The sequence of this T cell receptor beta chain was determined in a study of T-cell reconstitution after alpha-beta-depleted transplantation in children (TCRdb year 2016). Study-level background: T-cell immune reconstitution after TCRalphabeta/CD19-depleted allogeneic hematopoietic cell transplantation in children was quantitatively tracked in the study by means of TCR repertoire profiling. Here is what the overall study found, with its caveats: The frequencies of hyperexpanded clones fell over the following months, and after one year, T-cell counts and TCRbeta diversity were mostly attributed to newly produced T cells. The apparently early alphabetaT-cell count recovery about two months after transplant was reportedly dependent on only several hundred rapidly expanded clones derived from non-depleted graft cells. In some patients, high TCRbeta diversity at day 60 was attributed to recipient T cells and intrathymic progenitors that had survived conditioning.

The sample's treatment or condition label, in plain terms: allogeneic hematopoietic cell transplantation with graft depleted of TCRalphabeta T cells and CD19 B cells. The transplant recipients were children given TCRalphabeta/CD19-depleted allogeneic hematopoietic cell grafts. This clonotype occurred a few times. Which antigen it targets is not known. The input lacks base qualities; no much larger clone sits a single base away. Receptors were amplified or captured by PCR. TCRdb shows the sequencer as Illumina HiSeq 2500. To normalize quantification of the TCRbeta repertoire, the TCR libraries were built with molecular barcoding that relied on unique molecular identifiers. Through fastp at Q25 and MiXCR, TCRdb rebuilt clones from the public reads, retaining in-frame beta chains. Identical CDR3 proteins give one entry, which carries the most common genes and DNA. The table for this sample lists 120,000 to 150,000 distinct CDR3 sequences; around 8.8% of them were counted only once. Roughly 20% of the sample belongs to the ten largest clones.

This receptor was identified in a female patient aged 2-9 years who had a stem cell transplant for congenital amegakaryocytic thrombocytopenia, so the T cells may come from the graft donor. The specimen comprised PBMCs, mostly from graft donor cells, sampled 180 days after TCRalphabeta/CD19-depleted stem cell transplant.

The nucleotide sequence is given as TGCAGTGCTCCTCCGGGACGGGTCCACCGCACAGATACGCAGTATTTT. The encoded protein is CSAPPGRVHRTDTQYF. The chain is encoded by TRBV20-1 joined to TRBJ2-3; the D gene is perhaps TRBD1 or TRBD2, as each covers 5 bases. CDR1 is given as DFQATT and CDR2 as SNEGSKA, both from the germline V gene (reference sequence). The CDR3 sequence holds 16 residues, the cysteine and phenylalanine included. Only the CDR3 DNA is retained, 48 bases long and in frame from the first base. V lost 5 bases and J lost 1 base; the stretch between them is 19 bases long.